A selection of T cell receptor beta chains follows, all from one sample in a study of T-cell reconstitution after alpha-beta-depleted transplantation in children. TCRdb reprocessed the PCR reads via MiXCR and lists one record per CDR3 protein. The sample gives hundreds of thousands of distinct CDR3 sequences, 10% to 15% of which show up once; around 2% is in the top ten. The sample consisted of PBMCs, mostly from graft donor cells, taken 360 days after TCRalphabeta/CD19-depleted stem cell transplant. All receptors come from a male patient aged 10 to 17 who had a stem cell transplant for acute myeloid leukemia, so the T cells may come from the graft donor. Each CDR3 is given with its conserved first and last residue. D genes are given only for firm matches. Rows may omit the clone size; those that give it use once, few, many or a size class.

TRBD1	-	TRBV6-5	TRBJ2-7	18	TGTGCCAGCAGTTACACTCCCCCGACAGGGGGGTCAACCTACGAGCAGTACTTC	CASSYTPPTGGSTYEQYF
-	-	TRBV5-1	TRBJ2-5	15	TGCGCCAGCAGCTTGGCCGGAGTCGGGGCGAAGACCCAGTACTTC	CASSLAGVGAKTQYF
TRBD2	-	TRBV28	TRBJ2-5	16	TGTGCCAGCAGTTCCCCGAATAGCGGGAGTAGGGAGACCCAGTACTTC	CASSSPNSGSRETQYF
-	few	TRBV20-1	TRBJ2-7	14	TGCAGTGCGAAAAGGGGCCAGGAATGGTACGAGCAGTACTTC	CSAKRGQEWYEQYF
-	many	TRBV21-1	TRBJ1-2	13	TGTGCCAGCACCCTACAGGGAAGCTATGGCTACACCTTC	CASTLQGSYGYTF
TRBD1	few	TRBV20-1	TRBJ1-5	15	TGCAGTGCTAGACCCGGGACAGGGGTTAATCAGCCCCAGCATTTT	CSARPGTGVNQPQHF
-	-	TRBV27	TRBJ2-5	17	TGTGCCAGCAGTCCCCTCGTTGGACTGCGTACGTTCGAGACCCAGTACTTC	CASSPLVGLRTFETQYF
TRBD2	few	TRBV11-3	TRBJ2-5	14	TGTGCCAGCAGCCCTGGACTAGCGGGGGGTGTCCAGTACTTC	CASSPGLAGGVQYF
TRBD2	-	TRBV15	TRBJ2-5	16	TGTGCCACCAGCACGGGGGGACTAGCAGAACAAGAGACCCAGTACTTC	CATSTGGLAEQETQYF
-	many	TRBV3-1	TRBJ2-6	15	TGTGCCAGCAGCCACCCCCTCTCTGGGGCCAACGTCCTGACTTTC	CASSHPLSGANVLTF
-	many	TRBV29-1	TRBJ2-2	13	TGCAGCGTAGAGGGGGAGAACACCGGGGAGCTGTTTTTT	CSVEGENTGELFF
TRBD1	-	TRBV12-3/TRBV12-4	TRBJ1-6	15	TGTGCCAGCAGCCTGACAGGGGGCGGTCGATCACCCCTCCACTTT	CASSLTGGGRSPLHF
TRBD1	many	TRBV5-1	TRBJ1-1	15	TGCGCCAGCAGCTTGGCGGGACAGGGGAGCACTGAAGCTTTCTTT	CASSLAGQGSTEAFF
-	-	TRBV29-1	TRBJ1-5	14	TGCAGCGCCGGGCCGGGACCTCACAATCAGCCCCAGCATTTT	CSAGPGPHNQPQHF
-	-	TRBV20-1	TRBJ2-3	13	TGCAGTGCGAGCAGGCGGGACACAGATACGCAGTATTTT	CSASRRDTDTQYF
-	few	TRBV10-3	TRBJ2-5	11	TGTGCCTCAGGGGTTGGCGGGACCCAGTACTTC	CASGVGGTQYF
-	-	TRBV28	TRBJ2-7	15	TGTGCCAGCAGTCTACCCGGGACGCTGCCCTACGAGCAGTACTTC	CASSLPGTLPYEQYF
-	few	TRBV28	TRBJ2-7	15	TGTGCCAGCAGTTTGCCGACAGGAAGCTCCTACGAGCAGTACTTC	CASSLPTGSSYEQYF
TRBD2	-	TRBV10-3	TRBJ2-3	16	TGTGCCATCAATGCCATAACTAGCGGGAAACCAGATACGCAGTATTTT	CAINAITSGKPDTQYF
TRBD2	few	TRBV20-1	TRBJ2-3	17	TGCAGTGCTAGAGACCCGGGGGGGGACCACCCTCCCGATACGCAGTATTTT	CSARDPGGDHPPDTQYF
TRBD1	-	TRBV11-2	TRBJ2-7	15	TGTGCCAGCAGCTCCGGGACAGGGTATTTCTACGAGCAGTACTTC	CASSSGTGYFYEQYF
-	few	TRBV5-1	TRBJ1-1	13	TGCGCCAGCAGCTTCGGAGGGACCACTGAAGCTTTCTTT	CASSFGGTTEAFF
TRBD1	many	TRBV24-1	TRBJ1-1	15	TGTGCCACCAGTAAACAGGGACAGGGAAACACTGAAGCTTTCTTT	CATSKQGQGNTEAFF
-	-	TRBV20-1	TRBJ2-1	13	TGCAGTGCCAGGGGGGCAAACTACAATGAGCAGTTCTTC	CSARGANYNEQFF